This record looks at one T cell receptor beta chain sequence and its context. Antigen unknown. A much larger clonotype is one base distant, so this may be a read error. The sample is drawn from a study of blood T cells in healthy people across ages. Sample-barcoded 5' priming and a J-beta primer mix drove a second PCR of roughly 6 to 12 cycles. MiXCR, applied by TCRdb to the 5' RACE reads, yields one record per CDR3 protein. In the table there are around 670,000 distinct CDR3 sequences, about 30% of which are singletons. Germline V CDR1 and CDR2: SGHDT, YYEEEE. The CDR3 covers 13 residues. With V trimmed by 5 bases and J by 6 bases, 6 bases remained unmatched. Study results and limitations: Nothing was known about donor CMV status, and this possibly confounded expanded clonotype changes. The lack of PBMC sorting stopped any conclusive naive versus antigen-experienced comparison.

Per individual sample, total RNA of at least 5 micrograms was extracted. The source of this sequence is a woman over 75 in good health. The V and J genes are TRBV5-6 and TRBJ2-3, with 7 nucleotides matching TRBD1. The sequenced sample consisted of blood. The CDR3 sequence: CASRRGTADTQYF. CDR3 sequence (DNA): TGTGCCAGCAGAAGGGGGACAGCCGATACGCAGTATTTT.